Listed below are T cell receptor beta chains from one sample, sequenced in a study of blood T cell repertoires in COVID-19. The repertoire was sequenced with immunoSEQ multiplex PCR; TCRdb's copy has only in-frame clones and lacks some. Here the sample spans 48,000 or so clones, about 83% being singletons. The source material was peripheral blood. The receptors shown here come from a woman aged 55 to 70 with acute or convalescent COVID-19. CDR3s include the opening cysteine and the closing phenylalanine or tryptophan. Fields, in order: J gene, V gene, D gene, clone size, CDR3 DNA, CDR3 protein. D genes are given only for firm matches. Clone size is stated in some rows and not others, as once, few, many or a class when expanded.

TRBJ1-5 TRBV6-5 TRBD1 NA TGTGCCAGCAGAGAGACAGGGAATCAGCCCCAGCATTTT CASRETGNQPQHF
TRBJ1-5 TRBV9 NA NA TGTGCCAGCAGCGAGTCGTCCGACGGGAGGAATCAGCCCCAGCATTTT CASSESSDGRNQPQHF
TRBJ2-1 TRBV3-1/TRBV3-2 TRBD2 NA TGTGCCAGCAAGTGGCTAGCGGGGGGCGAGCAGTTCTTC CASKWLAGGEQFF
TRBJ1-1 TRBV5-4 NA NA TGTGCCAGCAGCTTACCTCGGGACAAAAAAGCTTTCTTT CASSLPRDKKAFF
TRBJ2-1 TRBV7-9 TRBD2 NA TGTGCCAGCAGCTTAGTAAGCGGGAGATCGGGTGAGCAGTTCTTC CASSLVSGRSGEQFF
TRBJ2-5 TRBV7-2 NA NA TGTGCCAGCAGCTGGAGTTTGCAAGAGACCCAGTACTTC CASSWSLQETQYF
TRBJ1-5 TRBV4-2 NA NA TGTGCCAGCAGCCAAGCTACTCAGCCCCAGCATTTT CASSQATQPQHF
TRBJ2-1 TRBV9 TRBD2 NA TGTGCCAGCAGCCCACGGCTAGCGGGAGCAAATGCCGAGCAGTTCTTC CASSPRLAGANAEQFF
TRBJ1-3 TRBV28 TRBD1 NA TGTGCCAGCAGCAAGGACAGGCCTGGAAACACCATATATTTT CASSKDRPGNTIYF
TRBJ2-5 TRBV6-2/TRBV6-3 TRBD1 NA TGTGCCAGCAGTTACTCGACAGGGGGGGTACGGGAGACCCAGTACTTC CASSYSTGGVRETQYF
TRBJ2-5 TRBV6-5 NA NA TGTGCCAGCAGTTCGGCGGGAAAGGAGACCCAGTACTTC CASSSAGKETQYF
TRBJ2-1 TRBV3-1/TRBV3-2 TRBD2 NA TGTGCCAGCAGCCTCCGACTAGCCGCCAATGAGCAGTTCTTC CASSLRLAANEQFF
TRBJ2-5 TRBV5-4 NA NA TGTGCCAGCAGCGTTGGAGTCTTGGAGACCCAGTACTTC CASSVGVLETQYF
TRBJ2-3 TRBV5-6 TRBD2 NA TGTGCCAGCAGCTTAACCGGGACTAGCGGTTACACAGATACGCAGTATTTT CASSLTGTSGYTDTQYF
TRBJ2-3 TRBV6-2/TRBV6-3 NA NA TGTGCCAGCAGTTACTCGGGTGGAGTAGATACGCAGTATTTT CASSYSGGVDTQYF
TRBJ2-4 TRBV19 TRBD1 NA TGTGCCAGTAGTACGACCCCCGGGACAGGAAGACTAGCCAAAAACATTCAGTACTTC CASSTTPGTGRLAKNIQYF
TRBJ2-1 TRBV2 NA NA TGTGCCAGCAGTGGCCAACAGACATTCCTTCCTTACAATGAGCAGTTCTTC CASSGQQTFLPYNEQFF
TRBJ1-1 TRBV5-4 NA NA TGTGCCAGCAGCCGGGGATTGAACACTGAAGCTTTCTTT CASSRGLNTEAFF
TRBJ1-3 TRBV5-1 TRBD1 NA TGCGCCAGCAGCTCAACAGGGGATGATGGAAACACCATATATTTT CASSSTGDDGNTIYF
TRBJ1-4 TRBV19 TRBD1 NA TGTGCCAGTAGTCTGGGACAGGGAACTAATGAAAAACTGTTTTTT CASSLGQGTNEKLFF
TRBJ2-7 TRBV18 TRBD1 NA TGTGCCAGCTCACCAGGGACAGCAGCCTACGAGCAGTACTTC CASSPGTAAYEQYF
TRBJ2-5 TRBV29-1 TRBD1 NA TGCAGCGTTGTACAGGGGGCGACTGAGACCCAGTACTTC CSVVQGATETQYF
TRBJ1-4 TRBV19 TRBD1 once TGTGCCAGTAGTAGGACAGGGATCGGTGAAAAACTGTTTTTT CASSRTGIGEKLFF
TRBJ2-5 TRBV19 TRBD2 NA TGTGCCAGTAGTATGGGGACTAGCGGGAGGGCAGAGACCCAGTACTTC CASSMGTSGRAETQYF
TRBJ1-6 TRBV27 TRBD1 NA TGTGCCAGCAGTTTCAGGGGGAATTCACCCCTCCACTTT CASSFRGNSPLHF
TRBJ2-7 TRBV3-1/TRBV3-2 TRBD1 NA TGTGCCAGCAGCCCGGGACAGGGGGCCGCCTACGAGCAGTACTTC CASSPGQGAAYEQYF
TRBJ2-1 TRBV7-9 NA NA TGTGCCAGCAGCCCCAGGGTCGGCGAGCAGTTCTTC CASSPRVGEQFF
TRBJ1-2 TRBV6-5 NA NA TGTGCCAGCAGTTTAGTAACCCCCCAGGCCGACTATGGCTACACCTTC CASSLVTPQADYGYTF
TRBJ1-1 TRBV29-1 NA NA TGCAGCGTAACTGGACAAACTGGGAAAGCTTTCTTT CSVTGQTGKAFF
TRBJ1-1 TRBV29-1 NA few TGCAGCGTTGTCGGGGAAGGCACTGAAGCTTTCTTT CSVVGEGTEAFF
TRBJ1-2 TRBV19 NA NA TGTGCCAGCTCTCTATTTGGGCAGACTAACTATGGCTACACCTTC CASSLFGQTNYGYTF
TRBJ1-1 TRBV6-5 NA NA TGTGCCAGCATGGGACATATCAACACTGAAGCTTTCTTT CASMGHINTEAFF
TRBJ2-1 TRBV4-2 TRBD2 few TGTGCCAGCAGCCCGTCGGGACTAGCGGGAGGGCCTAGGGACAATGAGCAGTTCTTC CASSPSGLAGGPRDNEQFF
TRBJ2-5 TRBV7-2 TRBD1 NA TGTGCCAGCAGCCCAGACAGGGGTCGCCAAGAGACCCAGTACTTC CASSPDRGRQETQYF
TRBJ1-6 TRBV15 NA NA TGTGCCACCAGCAGAGGCAGAAATTCACCCCTCCACTTT CATSRGRNSPLHF
TRBJ1-1 TRBV18 NA NA TGTGCCAGCTCACCACAGTTGTTGCAGACAGAAGCTTTCTTT CASSPQLLQTEAFF
TRBJ2-5 TRBV6-6 TRBD1 NA TGTGCCAGCACCAGCGACAGGGGACGAGAGACCCAGTACTTC CASTSDRGRETQYF
TRBJ1-1 TRBV19 NA NA TGTGCCAGTAGTATCCCAGGGAAGGACACTGAAGCTTTCTTT CASSIPGKDTEAFF
TRBJ1-6 TRBV7-2 TRBD1 NA TGTGCCAGCACCCTGCAACAGGGGGATTCACCCCTCCACTTT CASTLQQGDSPLHF
TRBJ1-1 TRBV30 NA NA TGTGCCTGGAGTCCACCCCAGGGATACACTGAAGCTTTCTTT CAWSPPQGYTEAFF